What follows is one T cell receptor (beta chain) and its context. The antigen is unknown. Method: immunoSEQ multiplex PCR; TCRdb's copy keeps in-frame clones and lacks some. The sample includes more than 65,000 clones, around 94% of them seen just once. These data are taken from a study of T cell clonotyping in hematopoietic cell transplantation. General study findings and limits: No sorting was done, leaving CD4 and CD8 contributions mixed. Graft donor and pretransplant recipient Inverse Simpson Index values predicted broader posttransplant TCR diversity. At the given depth, recipient repertoires were over 97% de novo clonotypes. Recipient TCR diversity dropped after transplant; expanded clonotypes rose from day 30 to 180.

From germline, CDR1 is SGHVS and CDR2 FQNEAQ. The CDR3 length is 12 residues. With V trimmed by 5 bases and J by 14 bases, 10 bases remained unmatched. This chain links TRBV7-8 with TRBJ2-3, with 7 bases fitting TRBD1. The source is a man in his fifties or sixties in good health. Some clones in this sample may be carry-over from other donors' samples. The specimen was peripheral blood mononuclear cells. For the CDR3, the DNA is TGTGCCAGCAGCCCGGGACAGCCAACGTGGTATTTT. Translating it yields CASSPGQPTWYF.